This entry lists 13 T cell receptor beta chains sequenced from one sample in a study of CD8 T cells in ankylosing spondylitis. TCRdb independently ran MiXCR on the 5' RACE reads; one entry per CDR3 protein. The sample carries about 160,000 distinct CDR3 sequences, approximately 9% recorded once. Sequencing was done on a sample of blood, either unsorted or a sorted T cell fraction (not recorded which). Receptors were obtained from a female donor with ankylosing spondylitis or in good health (not recorded which).

This clonotype has a count of ten or more. This sequence joins TRBV11-2 and TRBJ2-1; D is perhaps TRBD1 or TRBD2 (5 bases each). CDR3 size: 12 residues. Germline V lookup: CDR1 SGHAT, CDR2 FQNNGV. Trimming took 10 bases from V and 7 from J, leaving 14 bases between them. The CDR3 region is CAILGWGNEQFF. The CDR3 DNA reads TGTGCCATACTCGGGTGGGGGAATGAGCAGTTCTTC. Full variable domain (rest looked up from reference TRBV11-2 and TRBJ2-1): EAGVAQSPRYKIIEKRQSVAFWCNPISGHATLYWYQQILGQGPKLLIQFQNNGVVDDSQLPKDRFSAERLKGVDSTLKIQPAKLEDSAVYLCAILGWGNEQFFGPGTRLTVL.

This clonotype was observed a few times. This rearrangement joins TRBV4-1 to TRBJ1-1; D unclear. Germline CDR1 reads MGHRA; CDR2 reads YSYEKL. This CDR3 has 13 residues. Trimming cost V 1 base and J 7 bases, with 10 bases left between them. CDR3 in DNA: TGCGCCAGCAGCCAAGTAGGGCTGGTTGAAGCTTTCTTT. It yields the protein CASSQVGLVEAFF.

This clonotype has only a few counts. This chain connects TRBV11-2 to TRBJ2-2; possible D gene TRBD1, 6 bases. Deletions cut 5 bases from V and 4 bases from J, with 14 bases between. From germline, CDR1 is SGHAT and CDR2 FQNNGV. The CDR3 is 15 amino acids. CDR3 nucleotide sequence: TGTGCCAGCAGCGTCTCCGGGACACCCACCGGGGAGCTGTTTTTT. It yields the protein CASSVSGTPTGELFF.

V is TRBV25-1 and J is TRBJ1-3; TRBD1 matches 8 bases. This CDR3 comprises 15 residues. The germline V gene encodes CDR1 MGHDK and CDR2 SYGVNS. The trim removed 6 bases at V and 4 bases at J, leaving 8 bases unmatched. Here the CDR3 DNA reads TGTGCCAGCAGCGACCGGACAGGGAGAGGAAACACCATATATTTT. This codes for CASSDRTGRGNTIYF.

This clonotype was picked up a small number of times. The gene calls are TRBV11-2 and TRBJ2-3, with D uncertain. CDR1 and CDR2 (germline): SGHAT, FQNNGV. V lost 1 base to trimming and J lost 7 bases, with 15 bases between them. The CDR3 is made up of 15 amino acids. CDR3 nucleotide sequence: TGTGCCAGCAGCTTAGTGAGCGTGGAGAGGAATACGCAGTATTTT. Encoded protein: CASSLVSVERNTQYF.

J is TRBJ2-2 and V is TRBV15; D is unresolved. V lost 0 bases to trimming and J lost 6 bases, with 5 bases between them. From germline, CDR1 is LNHNV and CDR2 YYDKDF (reference sequence). The CDR3 sequence is 13 residues long. CDR3 coding DNA: TGTGCCACCAGCAGAGATTTAGCCGGGGAGCTGTTTTTT. Amino acid sequence: CATSRDLAGELFF.

There are a few counts of this clonotype. The chain has TRBV6-2 or TRBV6-3 and TRBJ2-2; possible D gene TRBD1, 6 bases. V was pared by 6 bases and J by 6 bases, with 17 bases between. Germline V gives CDR1 MNHEY, CDR2 SVGEGT. This CDR3 has 15 amino acids. In DNA, the CDR3 is TGTGCCAGCAGAAACGGACAGCTTATACCCGGGGAGCTGTTTTTT. Amino acid sequence: CASRNGQLIPGELFF.

Ten or more counts support this clonotype. The chain joins TRBV7-9 to TRBJ2-7; 9 nucleotides match TRBD1. The CDR3 has 12 amino acids. CDR1 is SEHNR and CDR2 is FQNEAQ in the germline V gene (reference sequence). Unmatched junction bases numbered 6, after V lost 3 bases and J lost 12 bases. The CDR3: CASSFTGGETYF. CDR3 nucleotides: TGTGCCAGCAGCTTTACAGGGGGCGAAACGTACTTC.

This clonotype turned up a few times. The chain uses TRBV9 and TRBJ2-7; 8 positions agree with TRBD1. The CDR3 totals 15 residues. J gave up 2 bases and V 0 bases, and 4 bases lay outside the gene matches. Germline V CDR1 and CDR2: SGDLS, YYNGEE. The CDR3 reads CASSVGTGKAYEQYF. CDR3 nucleotide sequence: TGTGCCAGCAGCGTAGGGACAGGGAAAGCCTACGAGCAGTACTTC. Combining the CDR3 with reference TRBV9 and TRBJ2-7 gives the whole variable domain DSGVTQTPKHLITATGQRVTLRCSPRSGDLSVYWYQQSLDQGLQFLIQYYNGEERAKGNILERFSAQQFPDLHSELNLSSLELGDSALYFCASSVGTGKAYEQYFGPGTRLTVT.

The rearrangement uses TRBV2 and TRBJ2-7; no clear D. Germline-derived CDR1 and CDR2 are SNHLY and FYNNEI. Between the trimmed V and J ends, which lost 7 bases and 0 bases, there was a span of 7 bases. There are 12 residues in the CDR3. The CDR3 nucleotides read TGTGCCAGCATCCGACACTCCTACGAGCAGTACTTC. This gives the protein CASIRHSYEQYF.

This clonotype was counted a few times. The chain employs TRBV9 and TRBJ1-2, with D maybe TRBD1 (5 bases). The CDR3 is 14 amino acids. Per the germline V gene, CDR1 is SGDLS and CDR2 is YYNGEE. Trimming left V 0 bases short and J 9 bases short, with 15 bases between. CDR3 protein: CASSVGGGTTSYTF. The CDR3 DNA reads TGTGCCAGCAGCGTAGGGGGGGGTACAACTAGCTACACCTTC.

The table lists this clonotype with many counts. The V call is TRBV29-1, the J call TRBJ2-2; 9 bases are a match to TRBD1. Germline CDR1 reads SQVTM; CDR2 reads ANQGSEA. The CDR3 consists of 12 residues. V dropped 7 bases and J dropped 6; count of bases not matched to a gene: 3. The DNA of the CDR3 is TGCAGCGGGACAGGGGACGCCGGGGAGCTGTTTTTT. The encoded protein is CSGTGDAGELFF.

This clonotype showed up just a few times. The chain carries TRBV5-6 and TRBJ2-2, with D perhaps matching TRBD2 (6 bases). Germline CDR1 SGHDT, CDR2 YYEEEE. The CDR3 length is 15 residues. The V and J ends lost 4 bases and 1 base respectively, with 11 bases between them. CDR3 bases: TGTGCCAGCAGCGCCACTAGCTTGAACACCGGGGAGCTGTTTTTT. Protein product: CASSATSLNTGELFF.